The TCR beta chain described here comes from a study of shared clonotypes between healthy human individuals. With V trimmed by 7 bases and J by 0 bases, 6 bases remained unmatched. The germline CDR1 and CDR2 sequences are ENHRY and SYGVKD. The CDR3 contains 15 residues. Both subsets, CD45RA+ naive and CD45RA-negative memory, were split from the CD4+ cells. TCRdb's table, derived via immunoSEQ multiplex PCR, lists solely in-frame clones and lacks some. The sample gives some 2,500,000 clones, roughly 93% of which show up once; about 0.39% is in the top ten. V gene TRBV10-3 combines with J gene TRBJ2-3; 8 bases align to TRBD2. The receptor was isolated from a man aged 18-30 years in good health. Some clones in this sample may be carry-over from other donors' samples. The sample taken for sequencing was naive CD4+ T cells from PBMCs. Documented subset: CD45RA+ positively selected. CDR3: CAIKNSGASTDTQYF. CDR3 DNA: TGTGCCATCAAGAATAGCGGGGCTAGCACAGATACGCAGTATTTT.